This T cell receptor (beta chain) was recovered during a study of Ad26.COV2.S vaccination and SARS-CoV-2 variants. The treatment is: over 15 received Ad26.COV2.S at low or high dose, single or two shots; about 5 received placebo; per-sample allocation not given. The samples were gathered on day 63 after the first injection of vaccine or placebo. Data came from immunoSEQ multiplex PCR; TCRdb stores just in-frame clones and leaves some out. The data show hundreds of thousands of clones, with about 88% seen just once and about 2.5% held by the top ten. With 3 bases removed from V and 7 bases from J, the gap between germline ends came to 5 bases. Germline CDR1 is SGDLS and CDR2 is YYNGEE. CDR3 length equals 11 residues.

The material was peripheral blood, obtained in a trial of Ad26.COV2.S vaccine versus placebo. The chain has TRBV9 and TRBJ1-5; unclear D gene. The sequence was collected from a person between 18 and 60 years old who received the Ad26.COV2.S COVID-19 vaccine or a placebo. For the CDR3, the DNA is TGTGCCAGCAGCGCCCACCAGCCCCAGCATTTT. The encoded protein is CASSAHQPQHF. Based on the CDR3 plus reference TRBV9 and TRBJ1-5, the full variable domain is DSGVTQTPKHLITATGQRVTLRCSPRSGDLSVYWYQQSLDQGLQFLIQYYNGEERAKGNILERFSAQQFPDLHSELNLSSLELGDSALYFCASSAHQPQHFGDGTRLSIL.